This T cell receptor (beta chain) was sequenced in a study of blood T cell repertoires in COVID-19. Turning to the study itself: Whether acute or convalescent, the COVID-19 samples came from the United States, Italy and Spain. Nucleic acid was either cDNA or gDNA, and it came from T cells, B-cell-depleted T cells, or PBMCs.

The authors' processing: Amplification of reference gene primers provided the estimated nucleated cell counts. Sequencing was performed with immunoSEQ multiplex PCR; in TCRdb, only in-frame clones are kept and a portion is missing. The DNA was the basis for D and trimming; V, J and clone size are from that table. This sample has 140,000 or so clones; around 83% occur once, and the top ten carry roughly 2.6%. V was trimmed by 11 bases and J by 5 bases, leaving 18 bases between them. CDR3 size: 13 residues. The V gene's germline CDR1 is LNHDA and CDR2 SQIVND (reference sequence). The sequence came from a human donor with acute or convalescent COVID-19. The donor label of this sample is uncertain. This chain connects TRBV19 to TRBJ2-5, with a possible D match to TRBD1 (7 bases). The sequencing sample was made of peripheral blood. CDR3 protein: CAAAGQNGETQYF. For the CDR3, the DNA is TGTGCCGCCGCGGGACAGAACGGGGAGACCCAGTACTTC.